One and the same sample provided the 25 T cell receptor beta chains below, sequenced in a study of radiation and T cells in renal cell carcinoma. Method: immunoSEQ multiplex PCR; TCRdb's copy keeps in-frame clones and lacks some. The data show tens of thousands of clones, with approximately 80% seen just once and 9.4% held by the top ten. The sample's time point: blood 4 weeks post-SBRT, at nephrectomy. Treatment: 15 Gy SBRT to primary tumor, nephrectomy 4 weeks later. Sequenced material: blood, taken from a patient whose treatment included radiotherapy and nephrectomy. The source of these receptors is a man aged 50 to 59 with renal cell carcinoma.

The chain couples TRBV7-8 to TRBJ1-4; TRBD1 might be the D (5 bases). Per the germline V gene, CDR1 is SGHVS and CDR2 is FQNEAQ. V was cut by 2 bases and J by 0 bases, with 10 bases left in between. This CDR3 is built from 16 residues. CDR3 loop: CASSLRRGATNEKLFF. As DNA, the CDR3 is TGTGCCAGCAGCTTAAGGCGGGGCGCAACTAATGAAAAACTGTTTTTT.

The CDR3 sequence: CASRPPGSYEQYF. The CDR3 bases are TGTGCCAGCCGCCCGCCTGGGTCCTACGAGCAGTACTTC. The rearrangement joins TRBV19 to TRBJ2-7; D gene ambiguous. This CDR3 is built from 13 residues. The germline V gene encodes CDR1 LNHDA and CDR2 SQIVND (reference sequence). V was clipped by 9 bases and J by 1 base, with 13 bases between them.

V usage is TRBV27 and J usage is TRBJ1-4; perhaps TRBD1 as D (5 bases). There are 15 residues in the CDR3. Germline V CDR1 and CDR2: MNHEY, SMNVEV (reference sequence). The germline V and J ends were trimmed by 4 bases and 7 bases, with 16 bases remaining between them. Here the CDR3 DNA reads TGTGCCAGCAGTTATCACCAGGCGGGGGGTGAAAAACTGTTTTTT. Translated: CASSYHQAGGEKLFF.

The chain carries TRBV9 and TRBJ2-1, with 10 bases lining up with TRBD2. Germline-derived CDR1 and CDR2 are SGDLS and YYNGEE. V shed 4 bases, J shed 7 bases, and the junction held 17 bases outside the gene matches. The CDR3 contains 18 residues. In DNA form, the CDR3 reads TGTGCCAGCAGCTCAAGTACTCCACTAGCGGGATTTATAAATGAGCAGTTCTTC. Amino acid sequence: CASSSSTPLAGFINEQFF.

This rearrangement joins TRBV7-3 to TRBJ2-3, with 7 bases lining up with TRBD2. CDR1 SGHTA and CDR2 FQGTGA come from the germline V gene. CDR3 length: 15 residues. The trim removed 1 base at V and 1 base at J, leaving 2 bases unmatched. The CDR3 loop is CASSLMSGGTDTQYF. CDR3 nucleotide sequence: TGTGCCAGCAGCTTAATGAGCGGGGGCACAGATACGCAGTATTTT.

CDR3 in DNA: TGTGCCAGCAGCCCAAACGGACAGGGCACAGATACGCAGTATTTT. It specifies CASSPNGQGTDTQYF. This chain uses TRBV11-3 with TRBJ2-3; TRBD1 aligns across 7 bases. The trim removed 5 bases at V and 1 base at J, leaving 6 bases unmatched. Germline CDR1 and CDR2: SGHNT and YENEEA. The CDR3 length is 15 residues.

The chain joins TRBV5-1 to TRBJ2-7; D gene ambiguous. The V end was cut by 4 bases, the J end by 0 bases, with 2 bases between. CDR1 is SGHRS and CDR2 is YFSETQ in the germline V gene. The length of the CDR3 is 11 residues. The CDR3 here is CASSASYEQYF. CDR3 DNA: TGCGCCAGCAGCGCCTCCTACGAGCAGTACTTC.

CDR3 sequence reads: CASSEQGVNTGELFF. The CDR3 DNA sequence: TGTGCCAGCAGCGAACAGGGGGTAAACACCGGGGAGCTGTTTTTT. This chain links TRBV2 with TRBJ2-2; 8 bases match TRBD1. Germline-derived CDR1 and CDR2 are SNHLY and FYNNEI. The CDR3 consists of 15 residues. V dropped 6 bases and J dropped 2; count of bases not matched to a gene: 5.

The chain recombines TRBV18 with TRBJ2-5; the match to TRBD2 covers 11 bases. CDR1 is KGHSH and CDR2 is LQKENI in the germline V gene. CDR3 length: 17 amino acids. Losses at the gene ends were 1 base for V and 5 bases for J; bases not matched to a gene: 9. CDR3: CASSPLELAGDGETQYF. In nucleotides, the CDR3 is TGTGCCAGCTCACCACTAGAACTAGCGGGAGATGGGGAGACCCAGTACTTC.

The J gene is TRBJ2-3, the V gene TRBV13; D is possibly TRBD2 (6 bases). There are 13 residues in the CDR3. Trimming removed 5 bases at V and 5 bases at J, with 11 bases between. The germline CDR1 and CDR2 sequences are PRHDT and FYEKMQ (reference sequence). CDR3 nucleotide sequence: TGTGCCAGCAGCGCTAGGGACTTAGATACGCAGTATTTT. Its translation: CASSARDLDTQYF.

This clone was observed once. The rearrangement joins TRBV19 to TRBJ1-1; D perhaps matches TRBD1 (6 bases). V shed 5 bases and J shed 1 base, with 11 bases lying between them. Germline V CDR1 and CDR2: LNHDA, SQIVND (reference sequence). The CDR3 loop spans 14 amino acids. The CDR3 loop reads CASSPRDKNTEAFF. CDR3 nucleotides: TGTGCCAGTAGTCCCCGGGACAAGAACACTGAAGCTTTCTTT.

The rearrangement links TRBV30 to TRBJ2-1; 15 bases match TRBD2. In germline, CDR1 is GTSNPN, CDR2 SVGIG (reference sequence). Trimming cost V 1 base and J 7 bases; bases outside gene matches: 5. The CDR3 is made up of 16 amino acids. The CDR3 protein is CAWSDLGLAGGNEQFF. As DNA, the CDR3 is TGTGCCTGGAGTGACCTAGGACTAGCGGGGGGGAATGAGCAGTTCTTC.

This clone was counted once. The rearrangement links TRBV9 to TRBJ1-1; weak D call: TRBD1 (5 bases). The CDR3 has 15 amino acids. The ends were cut back, 0 bases at V and 6 bases at J, with 15 bases in the middle. CDR1 and CDR2 from the germline V gene are SGDLS and YYNGEE. The CDR3 region is CASSVGGDRVSEAFF. The CDR3 nucleotides read TGTGCCAGCAGCGTAGGGGGGGATCGGGTGTCTGAAGCTTTCTTT.

The chain is built from TRBV5-1 and TRBJ2-5; D remains unclear. Germline V gene lookup returns CDR1 SGHRS and CDR2 YFSETQ. V was shortened by 1 base and J by 1 base, with 8 bases between the two germline ends. The length of the CDR3 is 14 residues. CDR3 residues: CASSLIVAQETQYF. Here the CDR3 DNA reads TGCGCCAGCAGCTTGATAGTAGCCCAAGAGACCCAGTACTTC.

The chain links TRBV18 to TRBJ2-3, with TRBD1 identical over 8 bases. This CDR3 is 16 amino acids long. Germline CDR1 reads KGHSH; CDR2 reads LQKENI. Unmatched junction bases numbered 7, after V lost 3 bases and J lost 2 bases. The CDR3 here is CASSPRTGRDTDTQYF. In nucleotides, the CDR3 is TGTGCCAGCTCACCTCGGACAGGGAGAGACACAGATACGCAGTATTTT. Together with reference TRBV18 and TRBJ2-3, the CDR3 gives the full variable domain: NAGVMQNPRHLVRRRGQEARLRCSPMKGHSHVYWYRQLPEEGLKFMVYLQKENIIDESGMPKERFSAEFPKEGPSILRIQQVVRGDSAAYFCASSPRTGRDTDTQYFGPGTRLTVL.

In DNA form, the CDR3 reads TGTGCCAGCAGCAGGGAATTTAGCACTGAAGCTTTCTTT. It specifies CASSREFSTEAFF. The V call is TRBV7-2, the J call TRBJ1-1; D remains unclear. The CDR3 covers 13 residues. Germline CDR1 SGHTA, CDR2 FQGNSA. V dropped 5 bases and J dropped 4 bases, with 11 bases sitting between them.

The chain carries TRBV30 and TRBJ1-1; weak D call: TRBD1 (5 bases). This CDR3 contains 11 residues. CDR1 and CDR2 from the germline V gene are GTSNPN and SVGIG (reference sequence). Trimming took 4 bases from V and 11 from J, leaving 14 bases between them. This CDR3 is CAWTSGTKAFF. The CDR3 DNA sequence: TGTGCCTGGACATCCGGGACTAAGGCTTTCTTT.

This chain links TRBV7-3 with TRBJ2-1, with TRBD2 matching over 8 bases. Germline V CDR1 and CDR2: SGHTA, FQGTGA. Trimming at V came to 5 bases and at J to 7 bases, leaving 10 bases not matched to a gene. This CDR3 region has 15 residues. CDR3 region: CASSPTTERGNEQFF. CDR3 nucleotide sequence: TGTGCCAGCAGCCCCACCACAGAGCGGGGGAATGAGCAGTTCTTC.

The rearrangement joins TRBV6-6 to TRBJ2-1; maybe TRBD1 (6 bases). V was trimmed by 2 bases and J by 1 base, leaving 9 bases between them. Germline V gene sequence: CDR1 MNHNY, CDR2 SVGAGI (reference sequence). The CDR3 loop spans 15 amino acids. The CDR3 sequence: CASSYPQGSYNEQFF. For the CDR3, the DNA is TGTGCCAGCAGTTACCCACAGGGTTCCTACAATGAGCAGTTCTTC.

Note on this clone: In the same sample, other DNA sequences code for this CDR3. The V gene is TRBV5-1, the J gene TRBJ2-3; D remains unclear. The CDR3 contains 14 residues. Trimming left V 0 bases short and J 0 bases short, with 5 bases between. Germline V gives CDR1 SGHRS, CDR2 YFSETQ. The DNA of the CDR3 is TGCGCCAGCAGCTTGGATTCTAGCACAGATACGCAGTATTTT. Protein sequence: CASSLDSSTDTQYF.

This clone was picked up a small number of times. This chain joins TRBV7-2 and TRBJ2-1, with D tentatively TRBD1 (5 bases). CDR3 length equals 13 residues. The germline V gene has CDR1 SGHTA and CDR2 FQGNSA. V dropped 7 bases and J dropped 2 bases, with 9 bases sitting between them. CDR3 sequence: CASTPGTYNEQFF. The CDR3 DNA reads as TGTGCCAGCACCCCAGGGACCTACAATGAGCAGTTCTTC.

In the case of this clone: At one end, the junction sequence differs from germline, possibly due to a read error. The CDR3, as DNA: TGTGCCAGCAGATTAGCGGGAGTCGGAGAGACCCAGTACTTC. It codes for CASRLAGVGETQYF. The chain uses TRBV7-9 and TRBJ2-5, with 9 bases fitting TRBD2. There are 14 residues in the CDR3. Germline V gene data show CDR1 as SEHNR and CDR2 as FQNEAQ (reference sequence).

This clone was detected only once. The J gene is TRBJ1-2, the V gene TRBV28, with D hard to call. Trimming removed 3 bases from V and 3 bases from J, with 5 bases in between. The CDR3 is 12 residues long. Germline CDR1 is MDHEN and CDR2 is SYDVKM. The CDR3 DNA reads as TGTGCCAGCAGTTTGGAGCACTATGGCTACACCTTC. It codes for CASSLEHYGYTF.

The chain employs TRBV2 and TRBJ1-1; 10 positions match TRBD1. The CDR3 length is 13 residues. Germline V CDR1 and CDR2: SNHLY, FYNNEI. The J segment lost 5 bases and the V segment lost 6 bases, leaving 3 bases of the junction unmatched. The CDR3 sequence is CASSLGQGTEAFF. CDR3 DNA: TGTGCCAGCAGCCTGGGACAGGGGACTGAAGCTTTCTTT.

The V and J genes are TRBV9 and TRBJ2-2, with 10 bases matching TRBD1. Unmatched junction bases numbered 9, after V lost 4 bases and J lost 3 bases. In germline, CDR1 is SGDLS, CDR2 YYNGEE. The CDR3 consists of 17 residues. The CDR3 loop reads CASSPRWDRGDTGELFF. The CDR3 region has the DNA TGTGCCAGCAGCCCCCGGTGGGACAGGGGAGACACCGGGGAGCTGTTTTTT. Complete variable domain (other parts from reference TRBV9 and TRBJ2-2): DSGVTQTPKHLITATGQRVTLRCSPRSGDLSVYWYQQSLDQGLQFLIQYYNGEERAKGNILERFSAQQFPDLHSELNLSSLELGDSALYFCASSPRWDRGDTGELFFGEGSRLTVL.